The sequence of this T cell receptor (beta chain) was determined in a study of blood T cells in healthy people across ages. The overall study: There was about one barcoded beta molecule captured by template switching per two T cells.

Losses at the gene ends were 9 bases for V and 6 bases for J; bases not matched to a gene: 7. The CDR3 consists of 12 residues. CDR1 is MNHEY and CDR2 is SMNVEV in the germline V gene (reference sequence). This clonotype came up many times. Next came a second PCR, run for about 7 to 12 cycles, which used a sample-barcoded 5' primer along with a J-beta primer mix. TCRdb processed the 5' RACE reads anew with MiXCR; each CDR3 protein has one entry. The sample consists of 550,000 to 650,000 distinct CDR3 sequences, about 30% of them appearing once. The sequence derives from an elderly woman in good health. The sample taken for sequencing was blood. The chain links TRBV27 to TRBJ2-7; 8 bases map to TRBD2. Here the CDR3 DNA reads TGTGCCAGTTCCGCCGGGGGGGGCGAGCAGTACTTC. It yields the protein CASSAGGGEQYF.